A selection of T cell receptor beta chains follows, all from one sample in a study of cytomegalovirus exposure and HLA in healthy donors. TCRdb's table, derived via immunoSEQ multiplex PCR, lists solely in-frame clones and lacks some. The table has around 170,000 clones, over 80% seen once; the top ten hold over 1.5%. Input material: PBMCs. The receptors stem from a man aged 35-49 years in good health and CMV-seronegative. Both conserved end residues are part of each CDR3. D genes are given only for firm matches. Size is stated for part of the rows, as once, few or many counts, or as a class when the clone is expanded.

V,size,J,D,CDR3,DNA
TRBV27,once,TRBJ1-5,TRBD1,CASSLCTGEDGNQPQHF,TGTGCCAGCAGTTTATGTACAGGGGAGGATGGCAATCAGCCCCAGCATTTT
TRBV27,NA,TRBJ2-7,TRBD2,CASSTPSGGLYEQYF,TGTGCCAGCAGTACCCCTAGCGGGGGCCTCTACGAGCAGTACTTC
TRBV10-3,NA,TRBJ1-2,TRBD1,CAISGQGEDGYTF,TGTGCCATCAGTGGACAGGGGGAGGATGGCTACACCTTC
TRBV6-4,NA,TRBJ2-1,TRBD2,CASSGGTSGRGEQFF,TGTGCCAGCAGTGGAGGGACTAGCGGGAGGGGCGAGCAGTTCTTC
TRBV19,few,TRBJ2-5,NA,CASSIPGQGLRTQYF,TGTGCCAGTAGTATCCCGGGGCAGGGGCTGAGGACCCAGTACTTC
TRBV5-1,NA,TRBJ1-1,NA,CASSLNAAANTEAFF,TGCGCCAGCAGCTTGAATGCGGCAGCGAACACTGAAGCTTTCTTT
TRBV5-6,NA,TRBJ1-6,NA,CASSLGRQHNSPLHF,TGTGCCAGCAGCTTGGGCAGACAGCATAATTCACCCCTCCACTTT
TRBV20-1,few,TRBJ1-2,TRBD1,CSAFDRDGYTF,TGCAGTGCTTTCGACAGGGACGGCTACACCTTC
TRBV13,NA,TRBJ2-4,NA,CASSFTILAKNIQYF,TGTGCCAGCAGCTTCACAATTCTAGCCAAAAACATTCAGTACTTC
TRBV5-1,NA,TRBJ1-2,NA,CASSGGGINYGYTF,TGCGCCAGCAGCGGGGGGGGCATTAACTATGGCTACACCTTC
TRBV28,NA,TRBJ2-7,NA,CASSLSHSNEQYF,TGTGCCAGCAGTTTAAGTCACAGTAACGAGCAGTACTTC
TRBV5-1,NA,TRBJ2-7,TRBD2,CASSLVGGLAGGPSYEQYF,TGCGCCAGCAGCTTGGTGGGGGGACTAGCGGGAGGCCCATCCTACGAGCAGTACTTC
TRBV19,NA,TRBJ2-3,NA,CASSISGLESSSTDTQYF,TGTGCCAGTAGTATATCGGGTCTGGAGTCGTCTAGCACAGATACGCAGTATTTT
TRBV29-1,NA,TRBJ2-2,NA,CSVGLRRFAGELFF,TGCAGCGTTGGATTACGGCGGTTCGCCGGGGAGCTGTTTTTT
TRBV9,NA,TRBJ1-4,TRBD1,CASSALGTGLNEKLFF,TGTGCCAGCAGCGCCCTCGGGACAGGGCTGAATGAAAAACTGTTTTTT
TRBV7-6,once,TRBJ2-3,TRBD1,CASSLRADRVRYTQYF,TGTGCCAGCAGCTTACGGGCGGACAGGGTAAGGTATACGCAGTATTTT
TRBV7-6,NA,TRBJ2-3,NA,CASSLRGYGTDTQYF,TGTGCCAGCAGCTTACGCGGATATGGCACAGATACGCAGTATTTT
TRBV29-1,once,TRBJ2-2,NA,CSAGNPNTGELFF,TGCAGCGCAGGGAACCCCAACACCGGGGAGCTGTTTTTT
TRBV27,NA,TRBJ2-3,NA,CASSFYPLSSIFTDTQYF,TGTGCCAGCAGTTTCTATCCTCTTAGTTCCATTTTCACAGATACGCAGTATTTT
TRBV27,NA,TRBJ2-7,NA,CASGIQGEQYF,TGTGCCAGCGGGATACAGGGTGAGCAGTACTTC
TRBV15,NA,TRBJ1-2,NA,CATSREVTGTYGYTF,TGTGCCACCAGCAGAGAGGTGACAGGAACCTATGGCTACACCTTC
TRBV7-9,NA,TRBJ2-2,TRBD1,CASSSLLGGGTGELFF,TGTGCCAGCAGCTCCCTGCTAGGGGGCGGCACCGGGGAGCTGTTTTTT
TRBV4-3,NA,TRBJ1-2,NA,CASSQAGQDNYGYTF,TGCGCCAGCAGCCAAGCAGGGCAGGATAACTATGGCTACACCTTC